A single sample gave rise to the 16 T cell receptor beta chains below, sequenced in a study of OX40 agonist ivuxolimab in advanced cancers. TCRdb keeps only in-frame clones here, not all; method: immunoSEQ multiplex PCR. The sample holds tens of thousands of clones, about 87% seen once. The material was CD4+ or CD8+ T cells sorted from blood, obtained in a trial of the OX40 agonist ivuxolimab. These receptor sequences come from an adult with an advanced solid tumor such as melanoma, head and neck, liver or kidney cancer.

The chain has TRBV19 and TRBJ1-5, with 8 bases matching TRBD1. Trimming at V came to 5 bases and at J to 6 bases, leaving 9 bases not matched to a gene. CDR1 and CDR2 (germline): LNHDA, SQIVND (reference sequence). This CDR3 has 15 residues. The CDR3 here is CASSPGPGGVQPQHF. The DNA for the CDR3 is TGTGCCAGTAGTCCTGGGCCAGGGGGCGTTCAGCCCCAGCATTTT. Full variable domain (remainder filled in from reference TRBV19 and TRBJ1-5): DGGITQSPKYLFRKEGQNVTLSCEQNLNHDAMYWYRQDPGQGLRLIYYSQIVNDFQKGDIAEGYSVSREKKESFPLTVTSAQKNPTAFYLCASSPGPGGVQPQHFGDGTRLSIL.

The chain combines TRBV9 with TRBJ1-1; D is undetermined. V lost 0 bases and J lost 0, with 6 bases in between. Germline V CDR1 and CDR2: SGDLS, YYNGEE. This CDR3 is built from 14 residues. The CDR3 reads CASSVASMNTEAFF. In nucleotides, the CDR3 is TGTGCCAGCAGCGTAGCTAGCATGAACACTGAAGCTTTCTTT.

The chain is built from TRBV5-1 and TRBJ1-5; possibly TRBD1 for D (5 bases). Germline V gene data show CDR1 as SGHRS and CDR2 as YFSETQ. Trimming stripped 0 bases from V and 6 bases from J, with 10 bases between. This CDR3 is 14 amino acids long. Here the CDR3 reads CASSLDQGSQPQHF. The CDR3 nucleotides read TGCGCCAGCAGCTTGGATCAGGGTAGTCAGCCCCAGCATTTT.

The gene calls are TRBV9 and TRBJ1-2; tentatively, D is TRBD1 (5 bases). Germline V gives CDR1 SGDLS, CDR2 YYNGEE. This CDR3 comprises 15 residues. The V end was cut by 0 bases, the J end by 3 bases, with 12 bases between. As DNA, the CDR3 is TGTGCCAGCAGCGTAGGAGTAGGGGCAGACTATGGCTACACCTTC. Amino acid sequence: CASSVGVGADYGYTF. The whole variable domain, remainder taken from reference TRBV9 and TRBJ1-2, is DSGVTQTPKHLITATGQRVTLRCSPRSGDLSVYWYQQSLDQGLQFLIQYYNGEERAKGNILERFSAQQFPDLHSELNLSSLELGDSALYFCASSVGVGADYGYTFGSGTRLTVV.

This clone is a singleton in its sample. The V call is TRBV25-1, the J call TRBJ2-5; TRBD1 aligns across 10 bases. The V gene's germline CDR1 is MGHDK and CDR2 SYGVNS. The CDR3 contains 16 residues. Trimming cost V 3 bases and J 4 bases; bases outside gene matches: 8. CDR3 sequence reads: CASSDSGTGDRETQYF. CDR3 DNA sequence: TGTGCCAGCAGTGACTCCGGGACAGGGGATAGAGAGACCCAGTACTTC.

The J gene is TRBJ2-7, the V gene TRBV7-2, with 7 nucleotides matching TRBD1. Germline V gives CDR1 SGHTA, CDR2 FQGNSA. V shed 1 base, J shed 6 bases, and the junction held 6 bases outside the gene matches. This CDR3 contains 14 residues. CDR3 amino acids: CASSLGSAGGEQYF. In nucleotides, the CDR3 is TGTGCCAGCAGCTTAGGCTCCGCAGGGGGCGAGCAGTACTTC. Full variable domain (outside the CDR3, taken from reference TRBV7-2 and TRBJ2-7): GAGVSQSPSNKVTEKGKDVELRCDPISGHTALYWYRQSLGQGLEFLIYFQGNSAPDKSGLPSDRFSAERTGGSVSTLTIQRTQQEDSAVYLCASSLGSAGGEQYFGPGTRLTVT.

V gene TRBV5-6 combines with J gene TRBJ2-5; TRBD2 is a possible D gene (5 bases). Germline lookup yields CDR1 SGHDT and CDR2 YYEEEE. V lost 5 bases, J lost 2 bases, and 13 bases lay in between. CDR3 length equals 14 residues. The CDR3 nucleotides are TGTGCCAGCAGTGGGCGAGGGAGACAAGAGACCCAGTACTTC. Its protein product is CASSGRGRQETQYF.

CDR3 DNA sequence: TGTGCCAGCAGCCCCAGAGGGGACAGCAGCTCCTACAATGAGCAGTTCTTC. As protein: CASSPRGDSSSYNEQFF. The chain combines TRBV9 with TRBJ2-1, with TRBD1 identical over 7 bases. The CDR3 has 17 amino acids. V lost 4 bases and J lost 0; bases outside the gene matches: 10. Germline values: CDR1 SGDLS, CDR2 YYNGEE.

V usage is TRBV9 and J usage is TRBJ2-5; 9 bases agree with TRBD1. This CDR3 comprises 13 residues. The germline V gene encodes CDR1 SGDLS and CDR2 YYNGEE. V dropped 2 bases and J dropped 4; count of bases not matched to a gene: 0. CDR3 DNA: TGTGCCAGCAGCGTGGACAGGGGAGAGACCCAGTACTTC. It encodes CASSVDRGETQYF.

The chain recombines TRBV10-3 with TRBJ2-5, with no clear D. CDR3 length: 14 amino acids. The germline V gene has CDR1 ENHRY and CDR2 SYGVKD. V was shortened by 1 base and J by 1 base, with 7 bases between the two germline ends. The CDR3 coding sequence is TGTGCCATCAGTGAGTTCCCAGTCCAAGAGACCCAGTACTTC. Encoded protein: CAISEFPVQETQYF.

This clone was seen once. V is TRBV6-6 and J is TRBJ1-5; 7 bases agree with TRBD1. This CDR3 contains 16 residues. V lost 5 bases and J lost 0; bases outside the gene matches: 7. The germline V gene encodes CDR1 MNHNY and CDR2 SVGAGI (reference sequence). The chain's CDR3 is CASSGTDFYSNQPQHF. CDR3 nucleotides: TGTGCCAGCAGTGGGACAGACTTCTATAGCAATCAGCCCCAGCATTTT.

The chain uses TRBV30 and TRBJ2-3; D is ambiguous. The CDR3 is 12 amino acids. Germline V CDR1 and CDR2: GTSNPN, SVGIG (reference sequence). V was cut by 0 bases and J by 3 bases, with 4 bases left in between. The CDR3 DNA sequence: TGTGCCTGGAGTGTCTTAACAGATACGCAGTATTTT. Protein product: CAWSVLTDTQYF.

CDR3 bases: TGCAGCGTTGATTACTCGCTTGAGTCGGAGGCCAGCTCCTACAATGAGCAGTTCTTC. It codes for CSVDYSLESEASSYNEQFF. V gene TRBV29-1 combines with J gene TRBJ2-1, with D possibly matching TRBD2 (5 bases). The CDR3 runs 19 residues. The germline gives CDR1 SQVTM, CDR2 ANQGSEA. V lost 3 bases to trimming and J lost 0 bases, with 24 bases between them.

The V and J genes are TRBV15 and TRBJ2-3, with 10 bases that match TRBD2. Trimming cost V 3 bases and J 0 bases; bases outside gene matches: 18. The germline V gene has CDR1 LNHNV and CDR2 YYDKDF (reference sequence). This CDR3 has 21 amino acids. CDR3 sequence (DNA): TGTGCCACCAGCAGCAGAATAACCACTAGCGGGGAACTTCATAGCACAGATACGCAGTATTTT. As protein: CATSSRITTSGELHSTDTQYF.

The chain is built from TRBV11-3 and TRBJ2-2; unclear D gene. Germline values: CDR1 SGHNT, CDR2 YENEEA. The length of the CDR3 is 14 residues. V was shortened by 1 base and J by 4 bases, with 7 bases between the two germline ends. For the CDR3, the DNA is TGTGCCAGCAGCTTAGTCGGCACCACCGGGGAGCTGTTTTTT. Translation gives CASSLVGTTGELFF.

The rearrangement uses TRBV6-6 and TRBJ2-1, with D uncertain. The V gene's germline CDR1 is MNHNY and CDR2 SVGAGI (reference sequence). The CDR3 has 9 amino acids. The CDR3 nucleotides read TGTCTCATCGGCGATGAGCAGTTCTTC. It codes for CLIGDEQFF.